The next 6 T cell receptor beta chains were all read from a single sample in a study of response to subunit inactivated influenza vaccine. TCRdb used MiXCR to reprocess the RT-PCR reads, holding one entry per CDR3 protein. The sample shows just under 550,000 distinct CDR3 sequences, under 25% of them seen only once. These data also featured in a second study, about T cells expressing NK-cell markers. That publication notes: Synthesis of TCR beta cDNA relied on 5'RACE template switching carrying UMIs.

Here the sequenced sample was CD4+ T cells sorted from PBMCs, taken 11 to 12 days after vaccination. Source of these receptors: a man aged 50-59 years who received an inactivated influenza vaccine.

The chain couples TRBV5-1 to TRBJ1-1; 8 bases match TRBD1. Trimming took 4 bases from V and 5 from J; bases not matched to a gene: 7. This CDR3 is built from 14 residues. From germline, CDR1 is SGHRS and CDR2 YFSETQ. The DNA of the CDR3 is TGCGCCAGCAGCGGTCAGGGGGCAGGGACTGAAGCTTTCTTT. Amino acids: CASSGQGAGTEAFF.

Written as DNA, the CDR3 is TGCGCCAGCAGCCACATGGACGGCTCCTACGAGCAGTACTTC. Amino acid sequence: CASSHMDGSYEQYF. V usage is TRBV4-1 and J usage is TRBJ2-7; unclear D gene. CDR3 length: 14 amino acids. V lost 3 bases and J lost 0, with 9 bases in between. Germline CDR1 is MGHRA and CDR2 is YSYEKL.

V is TRBV3-1 and J is TRBJ1-6; D perhaps matches TRBD1 (6 bases). This CDR3 has 18 residues. V was pared by 4 bases and J by 7 bases, with 23 bases between. Germline CDR1 is LGHDT and CDR2 is YNNKEL (reference sequence). CDR3 loop: CASSRFLQPGQDNSPLHF. Here the CDR3 DNA reads TGTGCCAGCAGCCGATTTTTACAACCGGGACAAGACAATTCACCCCTCCACTTT.

The chain carries TRBV5-1 and TRBJ1-1, with D tentatively TRBD1 (6 bases). The CDR3 is made up of 15 amino acids. V lost 4 bases and J lost 0, with 13 bases in between. Germline CDR1 reads SGHRS; CDR2 reads YFSETQ. The CDR3 region has the DNA TGCGCCAGCAGCCAGGGGAGCACTATGAACACTGAAGCTTTCTTT. Residues: CASSQGSTMNTEAFF.

This clonotype was seen a few times. The J gene is TRBJ2-3, the V gene TRBV20-1; 10 bases line up with TRBD2. The CDR3 consists of 16 residues. Per the germline V gene, CDR1 is DFQATT and CDR2 is SNEGSKA (reference sequence). Germline trimming cut 2 bases from V and 2 bases from J; bases unmatched to any gene: 7. CDR3 protein: CSARRASGSLTDTQYF. CDR3 coding DNA: TGCAGTGCTAGACGGGCTAGCGGGAGCCTCACAGATACGCAGTATTTT.

The chain employs TRBV5-5 and TRBJ1-5; D call uncertain. CDR1 is SGHKS and CDR2 is YYEKEE in the germline V gene (reference sequence). The CDR3 extends over 15 amino acids. Trimming left V 0 bases short and J 1 base short, with 8 bases between. The CDR3 DNA reads TGTGCCAGCAGCTTGGCAGGCAGAAGCAATCAGCCCCAGCATTTT. This sequence encodes CASSLAGRSNQPQHF.